The source of this T cell receptor (beta chain) is a study of PD-1 blockade in classical Hodgkin lymphoma. There was relapse after autologous stem cell transplantation in every patient, and there was variation in brentuximab vedotin exposure. Complete response, partial response or progressive disease constituted the best responses recorded. Assay used: immunoSEQ multiplex PCR; TCRdb lists only in-frame clones, some missing. This table holds 10,000 to 12,000 clones, approximately 72% found once. The specimen comprised peripheral blood mononuclear cells (PBMCs), sampled at baseline. The TCR was taken from a human donor with classical Hodgkin lymphoma.

CDR3 residues: CSDWGAEAFF. The CDR3 coding sequence is TGCAGTGATTGGGGTGCTGAAGCTTTCTTT. V is TRBV20-1 and J is TRBJ1-1; D not certain. The ends were cut back, 7 bases at V and 6 bases at J, with 9 bases in the middle. Germline-derived CDR1 and CDR2 are DFQATT and SNEGSKA (reference sequence). CDR3 length equals 10 residues.